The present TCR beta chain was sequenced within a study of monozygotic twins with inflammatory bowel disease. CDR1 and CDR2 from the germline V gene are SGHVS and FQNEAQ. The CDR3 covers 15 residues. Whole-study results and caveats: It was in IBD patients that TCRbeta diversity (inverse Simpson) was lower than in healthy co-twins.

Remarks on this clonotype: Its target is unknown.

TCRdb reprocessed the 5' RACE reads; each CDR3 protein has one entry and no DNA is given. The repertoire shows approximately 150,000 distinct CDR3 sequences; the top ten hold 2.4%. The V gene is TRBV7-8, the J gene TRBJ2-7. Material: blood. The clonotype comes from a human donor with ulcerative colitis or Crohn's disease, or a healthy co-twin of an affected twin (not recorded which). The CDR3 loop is CASSLTTANSYEQYF.